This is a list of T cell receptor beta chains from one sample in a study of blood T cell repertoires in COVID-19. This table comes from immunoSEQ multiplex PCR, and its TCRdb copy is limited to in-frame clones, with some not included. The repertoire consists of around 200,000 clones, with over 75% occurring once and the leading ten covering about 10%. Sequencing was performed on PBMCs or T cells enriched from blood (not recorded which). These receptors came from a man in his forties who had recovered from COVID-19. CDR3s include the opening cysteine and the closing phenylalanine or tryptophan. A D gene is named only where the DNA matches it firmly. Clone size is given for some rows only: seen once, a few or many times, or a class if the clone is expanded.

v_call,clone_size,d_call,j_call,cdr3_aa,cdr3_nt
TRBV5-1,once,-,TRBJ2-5,CASREGETQYF,TGCGCCAGCAGGGAGGGGGAGACCCAGTACTTC
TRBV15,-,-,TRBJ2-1,CATAGPPYNEQFF,TGTGCCACCGCAGGGCCCCCCTACAATGAGCAGTTCTTC
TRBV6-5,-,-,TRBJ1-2,CASSYGGGAYNGYTF,TGTGCCAGCAGTTACGGGGGGGGCGCTTATAATGGCTACACCTTC
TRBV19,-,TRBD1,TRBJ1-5,CASRTGVSNQPQHF,TGTGCCAGTAGGACAGGGGTTAGCAATCAGCCCCAGCATTTT
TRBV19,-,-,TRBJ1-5,CASSTRVQPQHF,TGTGCCAGTAGTACCAGGGTGCAGCCCCAGCATTTT
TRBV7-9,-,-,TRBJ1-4,CASSLWGGRGNEKLFF,TGTGCCAGCAGCCTTTGGGGCGGCAGGGGTAATGAAAAACTGTTTTTT
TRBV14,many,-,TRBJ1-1,CASSLTIGGEAFF,TGTGCCAGCAGCCTGACGATCGGGGGTGAAGCTTTCTTT
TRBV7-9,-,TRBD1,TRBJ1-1,CASSFSDRGLTEAFF,TGTGCCAGCAGCTTTTCCGACAGGGGGCTCACTGAAGCTTTCTTT
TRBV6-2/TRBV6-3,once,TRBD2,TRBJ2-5,CASSSYPGGGQETQYF,TGTGCCAGCAGTTCCTACCCCGGCGGGGGGCAAGAGACCCAGTACTTC
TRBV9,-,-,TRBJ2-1,CASSASGSVSNEQFF,TGTGCCAGCAGCGCCTCGGGATCGGTGTCCAATGAGCAGTTCTTC
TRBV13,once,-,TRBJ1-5,CASSLAGVAQPQHF,TGTGCCAGCAGCTTAGCCGGCGTAGCTCAGCCCCAGCATTTT
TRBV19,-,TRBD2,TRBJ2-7,CASSPSGLAGSYEQYF,TGTGCCAGTAGTCCCTCTGGGCTAGCGGGCTCCTACGAGCAGTACTTC
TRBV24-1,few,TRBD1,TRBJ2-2,CATISGQGPKNDDSNTGELFF,TGTGCCACCATTAGCGGACAGGGGCCCAAAAACGACGACTCGAACACCGGGGAGCTGTTTTTT
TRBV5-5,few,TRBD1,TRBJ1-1,CASSLDRGGTEAFF,TGTGCCAGCAGCTTGGACAGGGGGGGCACTGAAGCTTTCTTT
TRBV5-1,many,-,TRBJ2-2,CASSLEVQGTGELFF,TGCGCCAGCAGCTTGGAGGTTCAGGGCACCGGGGAGCTGTTTTTT
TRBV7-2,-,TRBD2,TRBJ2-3,CASSLGLAGVGDTQYF,TGTGCCAGCAGCTTAGGGCTAGCGGGGGTTGGGGATACGCAGTATTTT
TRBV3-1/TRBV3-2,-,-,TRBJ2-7,CASSRRQAYEQYF,TGTGCCAGCAGCCGTCGACAGGCCTACGAGCAGTACTTC
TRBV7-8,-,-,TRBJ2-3,CASSSGTDTQYF,TGTGCCAGCAGCTCAGGGACAGATACGCAGTATTTT
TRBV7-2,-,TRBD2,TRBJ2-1,CASSLLTSPPYNEQFF,TGTGCCAGCAGCTTACTGACTAGCCCCCCTTACAATGAGCAGTTCTTC
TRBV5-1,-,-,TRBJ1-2,CASSPGQPTNYGYTF,TGCGCCAGCAGCCCAGGACAGCCTACTAACTATGGCTACACCTTC
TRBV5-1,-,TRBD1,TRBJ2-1,CASSPQTGGYEQFF,TGCGCCAGCAGCCCACAGACAGGGGGCTATGAGCAGTTCTTC
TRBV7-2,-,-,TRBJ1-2,CASSLVGGYGYTF,TGTGCCAGCAGCTTAGTCGGGGGTTATGGCTACACCTTC
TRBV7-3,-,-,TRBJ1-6,CASSLDRSENSPLHF,TGTGCCAGCAGCTTAGACAGGTCTGAGAATTCACCCCTCCACTTT
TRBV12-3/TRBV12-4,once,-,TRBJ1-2,CASSPVYGYTF,TGTGCCAGCAGTCCGGTCTATGGCTACACCTTC
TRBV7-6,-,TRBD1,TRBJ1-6,CASSLEFGTGNSPLHF,TGTGCCAGCAGCTTAGAGTTTGGGACAGGGAATTCACCCCTCCACTTT
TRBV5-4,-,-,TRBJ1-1,CASSPPGKRDTEAFF,TGTGCCAGCAGCCCTCCAGGGAAAAGGGACACTGAAGCTTTCTTT
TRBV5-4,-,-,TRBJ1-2,CASSLAQEANYGYTF,TGTGCCAGCAGCTTGGCCCAGGAAGCTAACTATGGCTACACCTTC
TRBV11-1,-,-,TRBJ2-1,CASSFPTGYNEQFF,TGTGCCAGCAGCTTTCCCACAGGGTACAATGAGCAGTTCTTC
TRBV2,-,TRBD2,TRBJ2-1,CASTSVHEQFF,TGTGCCAGTACTAGCGTTCATGAGCAGTTCTTC
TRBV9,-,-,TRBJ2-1,CASSGGSYNEQFF,TGTGCCAGCAGTGGGGGGTCTTACAATGAGCAGTTCTTC
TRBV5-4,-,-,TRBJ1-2,CASSLGGRSGVLDGYTF,TGTGCCAGCAGCTTGGGAGGGAGAAGTGGCGTACTCGATGGCTACACCTTC
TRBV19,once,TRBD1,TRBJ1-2,CASSAHDRGQIFDYGYTF,TGTGCCAGTAGCGCACACGACAGGGGGCAGATATTCGACTATGGCTACACCTTC
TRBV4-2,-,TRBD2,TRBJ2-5,CASSQGGTSGQETQYF,TGTGCCAGCAGCCAAGGGGGGACTAGCGGACAAGAGACCCAGTACTTC
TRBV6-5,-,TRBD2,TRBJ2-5,CADASGGYQETQYF,TGTGCTGACGCTAGCGGGGGGTACCAAGAGACCCAGTACTTC
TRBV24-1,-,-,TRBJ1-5,CATSDLPRDQPQHF,TGTGCCACCAGTGATTTGCCCAGGGATCAGCCCCAGCATTTT
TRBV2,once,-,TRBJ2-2,CASNRGGGQGAGELFF,TGTGCCAGCAACCGCGGAGGGGGCCAGGGGGCCGGGGAGCTGTTTTTT
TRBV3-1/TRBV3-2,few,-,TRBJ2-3,CASSLYLADTQYF,TGTGCCAGCAGCCTTTATCTAGCAGATACGCAGTATTTT
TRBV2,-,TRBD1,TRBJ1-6,CASSIDRARSPLHF,TGTGCCAGCAGTATAGACAGGGCTCGGTCACCCCTCCACTTT
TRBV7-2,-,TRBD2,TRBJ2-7,CASSLSGRGSYEQYF,TGTGCCAGCAGCCTCAGCGGGAGGGGATCCTACGAGCAGTACTTC
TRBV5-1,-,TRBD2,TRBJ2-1,CASSRELAGGSNEQFF,TGCGCCAGCAGCCGCGAACTAGCGGGAGGTTCCAATGAGCAGTTCTTC
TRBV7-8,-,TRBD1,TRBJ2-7,CASSHRGFPYEQYF,TGTGCCAGCAGCCACAGGGGTTTCCCCTACGAGCAGTACTTC
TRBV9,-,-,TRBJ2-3,CASSVAGGGGPGDTQYF,TGTGCCAGCAGCGTAGCCGGAGGGGGGGGGCCCGGAGATACGCAGTATTTT
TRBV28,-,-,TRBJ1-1,CASSLKVPGRAFF,TGTGCCAGCAGTTTGAAGGTCCCGGGAAGAGCTTTCTTT
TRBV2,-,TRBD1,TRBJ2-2,CASSDGGITGGYNTGELFF,TGTGCCAGCAGTGATGGGGGAATCACAGGGGGCTATAACACCGGGGAGCTGTTTTTT
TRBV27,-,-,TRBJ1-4,CASSSGFANEKLFF,TGTGCCAGCAGTTCCGGGTTTGCTAATGAAAAACTGTTTTTT
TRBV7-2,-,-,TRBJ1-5,CASSGGREQPQHF,TGTGCCAGCAGCGGGGGGAGGGAACAGCCCCAGCATTTT
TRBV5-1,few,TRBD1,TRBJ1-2,CASTWTGGNYGYTF,TGCGCCAGCACCTGGACAGGGGGCAACTATGGCTACACCTTC
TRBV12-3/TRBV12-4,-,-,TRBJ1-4,CASLGGGKLFF,TGTGCCAGCCTAGGGGGAGGGAAACTGTTTTTT
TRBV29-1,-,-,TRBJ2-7,CSVEVSSYEQYF,TGCAGCGTTGAGGTGAGCTCCTACGAGCAGTACTTC
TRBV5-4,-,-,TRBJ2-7,CASSPGGTFTYEQYF,TGTGCCAGCAGCCCAGGGGGGACATTCACCTACGAGCAGTACTTC
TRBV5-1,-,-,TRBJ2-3,CASSLTDRPTDTQYF,TGCGCCAGCAGCTTAACCGACAGGCCCACAGATACGCAGTATTTT
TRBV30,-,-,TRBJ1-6,CAWSDHSNSPLHF,TGTGCCTGGAGTGACCACTCGAATTCACCCCTCCACTTT
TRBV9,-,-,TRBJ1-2,CASPLCYTF,TGTGCCAGCCCCCTTTGCTACACCTTC
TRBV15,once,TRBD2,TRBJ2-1,CATSRDQLAGGYNEQFF,TGTGCCACCAGCAGAGATCAGTTAGCGGGAGGGTACAATGAGCAGTTCTTC
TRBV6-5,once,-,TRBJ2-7,CASSSIGGVSYEQYF,TGTGCCAGCAGTTCTATCGGGGGTGTAAGCTACGAGCAGTACTTC
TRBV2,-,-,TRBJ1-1,CATAWGGGTEAFF,TGTGCCACGGCGTGGGGGGGCGGCACTGAAGCTTTCTTT
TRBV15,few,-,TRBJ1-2,CATSRDSTGSGGYTF,TGTGCCACCAGCAGAGATTCGACAGGCTCGGGTGGCTACACCTTC
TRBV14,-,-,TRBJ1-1,CASSQTVNTEAFF,TGTGCCAGCAGCCAGACTGTGAACACTGAAGCTTTCTTT
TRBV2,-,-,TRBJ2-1,CASSDISYNEQFF,TGTGCCAGCAGTGATATCTCCTACAATGAGCAGTTCTTC
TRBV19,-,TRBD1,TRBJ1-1,CASSLGQGHTEAFF,TGTGCCAGTAGTCTGGGACAGGGCCACACTGAAGCTTTCTTT